The sequence of this T cell receptor beta chain was determined in a study of blood T cell repertoires in COVID-19. TCRdb keeps only in-frame clones here, not all; method: immunoSEQ multiplex PCR. The sample has roughly 150,000 clones; about 91% are singletons. The specimen was peripheral blood. This clonotype originated in a human donor in a cohort sampled during active COVID-19.

CDR3 sequence reads: CASSRDRGETDTQYF. The CDR3 DNA reads TGTGCCAGCAGTAGGGACAGGGGTGAGACAGATACGCAGTATTTT. The rearrangement uses TRBV2 and TRBJ2-3, with 10 nucleotides matching TRBD1. V trimming: 5 bases; J trimming: 3 bases; junction bases outside the gene matches: 5. This CDR3 comprises 15 residues. CDR1 is SNHLY, CDR2 FYNNEI, per germline. Drawing the rest from reference TRBV2 and TRBJ2-3, the complete variable domain is EPEVTQTPSHQVTQMGQEVILRCVPISNHLYFYWYRQILGQKVEFLVSFYNNEISEKSEIFDDQFSVERPDGSNFTLKIRSTKLEDSAMYFCASSRDRGETDTQYFGPGTRLTVL.